These T cell receptor beta chains were read from a single sample in a study of technical replicates of blood from a handful of donors. Here immunoSEQ multiplex PCR was the method, and the copy in TCRdb shows in-frame clones only, minus some. The profile shows more than 80,000 clones, over 90% of them singletons. Specimen: T cells isolated from PBMCs. Source of these receptors: a human donor in good health. Each CDR3 is given with its conserved first and last residue.

j_call	v_call	cdr3_aa
TRBJ2-7	TRBV30	CARHDTWGDEQYF
TRBJ1-5	TRBV28	CASSFHSLLYQPQHF
TRBJ2-3	TRBV5-6	CASSLRTSGSRADTQYF
TRBJ1-3	TRBV7-6	CASSTHRTGSGNTIYF
TRBJ1-1	TRBV30	CAWSVRGTEAFF
TRBJ2-3	TRBV11-2	CASSLNPSSADTQYF
TRBJ2-7	TRBV27	CASSLWRGLNEQYF
TRBJ2-1	TRBV30	CAWSRAGGVYNEQFF
TRBJ1-1	TRBV11-2	CASSLNTGGMAEAFF
TRBJ2-6	TRBV9	CASSVTGGASGANVLTF
TRBJ2-7	TRBV9	CASSVGGGQGAYEQYF
TRBJ2-1	TRBV7-9	CASSSGRQGAYNEQFF
TRBJ1-1	TRBV18	CASSPAIEAGEAFF
TRBJ1-1	TRBV9	CASSVLQGLGTEAFF
TRBJ2-7	TRBV6-5	CASTGGHEQYF
TRBJ1-1	TRBV7-3	CASGLGGGTEAFF
TRBJ2-1	TRBV9	CASSVVSSYNEQFF
TRBJ1-1	TRBV5-6	CASSLAGRWNTEAFF
TRBJ2-7	TRBV5-6	CASSLAWREAYEQYF
TRBJ2-7	TRBV19	CASSGSAYEQYF
TRBJ2-5	TRBV10-3	CAISDGKREVQEAQYF
TRBJ1-1	TRBV19	CASSLYRGTEAFF
TRBJ2-3	TRBV7-3	CASSPTEQGYTDTQYF
TRBJ2-2	TRBV5-8	CASSLSQVNTGELFF
TRBJ1-1	TRBV6-5	CASSYLQGDEAFF
TRBJ2-7	TRBV6-6	CASRRRDEQYF
TRBJ2-3	TRBV4-2	CASSQERAGATDTQYF
TRBJ2-4	TRBV19	CASSIVDRAKNIQYF
TRBJ1-4	TRBV6-1	CASSESLIGVGEKLFF
TRBJ1-2	TRBV6-1	CASNVEPGVGYTF
TRBJ2-7	TRBV30	CAWSVTSYEQYF
TRBJ2-1	TRBV29-1	CSGGLYNEQFF
TRBJ1-6	TRBV27	CASSLGSRVYSPLHF
TRBJ2-1	TRBV27	CASSPSSGNINVRQFF
TRBJ2-3	TRBV2	CASKRTGFTDTQYF
TRBJ1-1	TRBV13	CASSLSLRTEAFF
TRBJ2-1	TRBV6-1	CASSGGGGRTYNEQFF
TRBJ1-5	TRBV10-1	CASSLEGQLNSNQPQHF
TRBJ2-7	TRBV15	CATSRGQPTTYEQYF
TRBJ2-7	TRBV29-1	CSVETATYEQYF